The next 18 T cell receptor beta chains were all read from a single sample in a study of OX40 agonist ivuxolimab in advanced cancers. Data came from immunoSEQ multiplex PCR; TCRdb stores just in-frame clones and leaves some out. In the table there are about 97,000 clones, roughly nine tenths of which are singletons. Sample: CD4+ or CD8+ T cells sorted from blood, taken in a trial of the OX40 agonist ivuxolimab. Receptors were obtained from an adult with an advanced solid tumor such as melanoma, head and neck, liver or kidney cancer.

This clone was picked up a small number of times. The CDR3 spells CASSWTGQNNSPLHF. The CDR3 region has the DNA TGTGCCAGCAGTTGGACAGGGCAGAATAATTCACCCCTCCACTTT. The genes are TRBV27 and TRBJ1-6; TRBD1 aligns across 8 bases. This CDR3 comprises 15 residues. The ends lost 4 bases at V and 5 bases at J; junction bases unmatched: 4. Germline values: CDR1 MNHEY, CDR2 SMNVEV (reference sequence).

The J gene is TRBJ2-7, the V gene TRBV7-9; 10 positions match TRBD1. Germline values: CDR1 SEHNR, CDR2 FQNEAQ (reference sequence). With V trimmed by 5 bases and J by 1 base, 5 bases remained unmatched. The CDR3 loop spans 15 amino acids. CDR3: CASSAGTGVSYEQYF. The CDR3 DNA follows: TGTGCCAGCAGCGCAGGGACAGGGGTATCCTACGAGCAGTACTTC.

This clone was recorded once. CDR3 DNA sequence: TGTGCCAGCAGTTTACGAGGCCTAGCGGGAGGGGGAAGCTCCTACGAGCAGTACTTC. This translates into CASSLRGLAGGGSSYEQYF. This chain links TRBV27 with TRBJ2-7; 12 nucleotides line up with TRBD2. The germline CDR1 and CDR2 sequences are MNHEY and SMNVEV (reference sequence). The length of the CDR3 is 19 residues. Germline trimming cut 2 bases from V and 0 bases from J; bases unmatched to any gene: 11.

V gene TRBV7-8 combines with J gene TRBJ1-2; 9 nucleotides agree with TRBD1. Germline trimming cut 5 bases from V and 4 bases from J; bases unmatched to any gene: 11. The germline V gene has CDR1 SGHVS and CDR2 FQNEAQ. The CDR3 is 16 amino acids. For the CDR3, the DNA is TGTGCCAGCAGCCCCCTGGGGACAGGGTTGGTCTATGGCTACACCTTC. This codes for CASSPLGTGLVYGYTF.

The chain combines TRBV7-9 with TRBJ2-1; TRBD1 aligns across 10 bases. Looked up from germline, CDR1 is SEHNR and CDR2 is FQNEAQ (reference sequence). Unmatched junction bases numbered 16, after V lost 4 bases and J lost 7 bases. This CDR3 contains 18 residues. CDR3 residues: CASSSLNTGQGKINEQFF. DNA of the CDR3: TGTGCCAGCAGCTCATTAAACACGGGACAGGGGAAAATTAATGAGCAGTTCTTC.

This chain uses TRBV30 with TRBJ2-5; tentative D call: TRBD1 (6 bases). The CDR3 has 12 amino acids. The germline V gene encodes CDR1 GTSNPN and CDR2 SVGIG (reference sequence). The V gene lost 8 bases and the J gene lost 6 bases, with 16 bases spanning the gap. CDR3 sequence reads: CAASPRGQTQYF. CDR3 nucleotide sequence: TGTGCCGCCTCTCCCAGGGGACAGACCCAGTACTTC.

The J gene is TRBJ2-7, the V gene TRBV5-1; 13 positions agree with TRBD2. The germline gives CDR1 SGHRS, CDR2 YFSETQ. The CDR3 has 16 amino acids. Trimming took 0 bases from V and 7 from J; bases not matched to a gene: 7. The CDR3 DNA follows: TGCGCCAGCAGCTTGGATGGGACTAGCGGGATCAGGGAGCAGTACTTC. Amino acids: CASSLDGTSGIREQYF.

This clone has a single count. J is TRBJ1-5 and V is TRBV19; D gene uncertain. Deletions cut 1 base from V and 2 bases from J, with 9 bases between. Per germline, CDR1 LNHDA and CDR2 SQIVND (reference sequence). The CDR3 totals 15 residues. DNA for the CDR3: TGTGCCAGTAGTATAGGGGCGGCGGGCAATCAGCCCCAGCATTTT. This gives the protein CASSIGAAGNQPQHF.

V is TRBV19 and J is TRBJ2-3, with 8 bases matching TRBD2. The CDR3 spans 15 residues. Germline V gene sequence: CDR1 LNHDA, CDR2 SQIVND (reference sequence). J was trimmed by 2 bases and V by 6 bases; bases with no gene match: 7. This chain's CDR3 is CASSRGGYPTDTQYF. The CDR3 region has the DNA TGTGCCAGTAGCCGCGGGGGGTACCCCACAGATACGCAGTATTTT.

The V and J genes are TRBV6-6 and TRBJ2-7; maybe TRBD1 (6 bases). CDR1 and CDR2 (germline): MNHNY, SVGAGI (reference sequence). V lost 1 base, J lost 3 bases, and 10 bases lay in between. This CDR3 region has 14 residues. The CDR3 region has the DNA TGTGCCAGCAGTTACTTACAGGGCGGCTACGAGCAGTACTTC. Its translation is CASSYLQGGYEQYF.

The chain combines TRBV18 with TRBJ1-2; no clear D gene. V was pared by 4 bases and J by 8 bases, with 14 bases between. The CDR3 covers 13 residues. Germline values: CDR1 KGHSH, CDR2 LQKENI. The CDR3 coding sequence is TGTGCCAGCTCACTACGGCGGGAGGACGGCTACACCTTC. Amino acids: CASSLRREDGYTF.

This clone has only a few counts. V is TRBV19 and J is TRBJ2-7; 7 positions agree with TRBD2. J gave up 6 bases and V 5 bases, and 7 bases lay outside the gene matches. This CDR3 has 13 amino acids. Germline lookup yields CDR1 LNHDA and CDR2 SQIVND (reference sequence). CDR3 amino acids: CASSAGLRGEQYF. The CDR3 region has the DNA TGTGCCAGTAGTGCGGGACTACGGGGCGAGCAGTACTTC.

The J gene is TRBJ1-4, the V gene TRBV5-1, with D possibly TRBD1 on 5 matching bases. Germline V gene sequence: CDR1 SGHRS, CDR2 YFSETQ. The V and J ends lost 0 bases and 2 bases respectively, with 11 bases between them. This CDR3 region has 16 residues. CDR3 nucleotide sequence: TGCGCCAGCAGCTTGGCCCGAGGGGCTACTAATGAAAAACTGTTTTTT. Amino acid sequence: CASSLARGATNEKLFF.

This chain connects TRBV7-9 to TRBJ1-1; 7 bases map to TRBD1. The CDR3 sequence is 13 residues long. Trimming cost V 6 bases and J 7 bases; bases outside gene matches: 8. CDR1 is SEHNR and CDR2 is FQNEAQ in the germline V gene (reference sequence). For the CDR3, the DNA is TGTGCCAGCAGGCCCCAGGGGGAGAGTGAAGCTTTCTTT. Translated, it gives CASRPQGESEAFF. Full variable domain (missing parts from reference TRBV7-9 and TRBJ1-1): DTGVSQNPRHKITKRGQNVTFRCDPISEHNRLYWYRQTLGQGPEFLTYFQNEAQLEKSRLLSDRFSAERPKGSFSTLEIQRTEQGDSAMYLCASRPQGESEAFFGQGTRLTVV.

J is TRBJ1-1 and V is TRBV6-1; D perhaps matches TRBD1 (5 bases). Trimming removed 0 bases from V and 1 base from J, with 9 bases in between. CDR1 is MNHNS and CDR2 is SASEGT in the germline V gene. This CDR3 spans 15 amino acids. Here the CDR3 DNA reads TGTGCCAGCAGTGAAGCCCATCAGGGGAACACTGAAGCTTTCTTT. It codes for CASSEAHQGNTEAFF.

This sequence joins TRBV7-3 and TRBJ2-5, with a tentative D call TRBD2 (5 bases). The CDR3 consists of 16 residues. CDR1 SGHTA and CDR2 FQGTGA come from the germline V gene. The V end lost 3 bases, the J end lost 2 bases, and 16 bases lay between the germline ends. The CDR3 bases are TGTGCCAGCAGCTTTGGGCCTAGCACTTTACAAGAGACCCAGTACTTC. Its translation: CASSFGPSTLQETQYF.

This chain joins TRBV6-6 and TRBJ2-2, with 8 bases fitting TRBD1. Germline CDR1 reads MNHNY; CDR2 reads SVGAGI (reference sequence). There are 16 residues in the CDR3. The V segment lost 5 bases and the J segment 2 bases; nucleotides outside the gene matches: 7. The CDR3 region has the DNA TGTGCCAGCAGTCTACGACAGGGGTCAAACACCGGGGAGCTGTTTTTT. Encoded protein: CASSLRQGSNTGELFF.

The chain links TRBV10-3 to TRBJ1-2; 8 positions match TRBD1. The CDR3 contains 15 residues. The junction had 5 bases not matched to a gene; V was cut back by 5 bases and J by 0 bases. Germline V gene data show CDR1 as ENHRY and CDR2 as SYGVKD. The DNA for the CDR3 is TGTGCCATCAGTAATGGACAGGGAGCTAACTATGGCTACACCTTC. It codes for CAISNGQGANYGYTF.